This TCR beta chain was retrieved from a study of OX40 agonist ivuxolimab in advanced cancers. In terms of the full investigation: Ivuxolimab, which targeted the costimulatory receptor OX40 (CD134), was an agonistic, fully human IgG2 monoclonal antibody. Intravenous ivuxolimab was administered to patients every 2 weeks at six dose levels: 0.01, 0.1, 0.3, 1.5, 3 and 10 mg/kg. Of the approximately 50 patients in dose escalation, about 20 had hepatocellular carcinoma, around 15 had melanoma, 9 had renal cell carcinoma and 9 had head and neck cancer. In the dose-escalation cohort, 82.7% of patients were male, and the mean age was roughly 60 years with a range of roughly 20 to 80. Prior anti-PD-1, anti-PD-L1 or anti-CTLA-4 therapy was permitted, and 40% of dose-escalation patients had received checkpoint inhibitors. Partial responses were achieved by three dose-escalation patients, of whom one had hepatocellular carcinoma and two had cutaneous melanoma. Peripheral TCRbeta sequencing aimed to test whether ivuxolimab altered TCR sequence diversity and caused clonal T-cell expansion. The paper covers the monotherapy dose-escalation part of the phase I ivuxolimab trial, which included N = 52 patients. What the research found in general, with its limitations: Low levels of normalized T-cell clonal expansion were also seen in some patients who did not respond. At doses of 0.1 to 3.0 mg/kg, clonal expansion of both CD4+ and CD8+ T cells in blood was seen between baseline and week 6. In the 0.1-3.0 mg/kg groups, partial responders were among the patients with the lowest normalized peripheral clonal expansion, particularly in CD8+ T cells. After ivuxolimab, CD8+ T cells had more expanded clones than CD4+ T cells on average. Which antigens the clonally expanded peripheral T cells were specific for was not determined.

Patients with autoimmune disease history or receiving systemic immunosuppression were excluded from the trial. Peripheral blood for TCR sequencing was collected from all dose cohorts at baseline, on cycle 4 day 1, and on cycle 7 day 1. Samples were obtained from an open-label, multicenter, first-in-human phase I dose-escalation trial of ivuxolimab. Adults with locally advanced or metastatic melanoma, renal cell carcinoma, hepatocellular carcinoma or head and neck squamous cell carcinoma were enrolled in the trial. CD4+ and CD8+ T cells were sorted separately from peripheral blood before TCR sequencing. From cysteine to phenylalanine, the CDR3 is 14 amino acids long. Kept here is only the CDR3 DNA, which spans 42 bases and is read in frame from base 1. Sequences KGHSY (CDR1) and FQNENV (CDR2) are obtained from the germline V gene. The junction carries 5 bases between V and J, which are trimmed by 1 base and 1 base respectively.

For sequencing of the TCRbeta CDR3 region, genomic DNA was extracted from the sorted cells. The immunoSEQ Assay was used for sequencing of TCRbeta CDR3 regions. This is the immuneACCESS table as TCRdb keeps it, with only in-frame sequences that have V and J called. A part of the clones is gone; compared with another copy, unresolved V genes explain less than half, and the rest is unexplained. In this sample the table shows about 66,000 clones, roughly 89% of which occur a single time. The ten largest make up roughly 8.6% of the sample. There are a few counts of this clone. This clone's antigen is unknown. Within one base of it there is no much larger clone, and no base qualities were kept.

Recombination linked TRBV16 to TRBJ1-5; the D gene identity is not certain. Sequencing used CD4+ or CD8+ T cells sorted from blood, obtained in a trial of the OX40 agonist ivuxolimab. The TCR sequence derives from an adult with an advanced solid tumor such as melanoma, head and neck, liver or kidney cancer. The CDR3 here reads CASSQFESNQPQHF. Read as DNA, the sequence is TGTGCCAGCAGCCAATTCGAGAGCAATCAGCCCCAGCATTTT. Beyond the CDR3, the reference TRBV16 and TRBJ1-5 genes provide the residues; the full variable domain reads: GEEVAQTPKHLVRGEGQKAKLYCAPIKGHSYVFWYQQVLKNEFKFLISFQNENVFDETGMPKERFSAKCLPNSPCSLEIQATKLEDSAVYFCASSQFESNQPQHFGDGTRLSIL.